This entry is about one TCR beta chain. The data were obtained in a study of shared clonotypes between healthy human individuals. Only in-frame clones appear in the TCRdb table, and some are missing; sequencing was by immunoSEQ multiplex PCR. Among millions of clones listed, approximately 94% were seen once. V gave up 5 bases and J gave up 7 bases; unmatched junction bases: 9. CDR3 length: 15 residues. CDR1 is PRHDT and CDR2 is FYEKMQ in the germline V gene (reference sequence). The specimen was naive CD4+ T cells sorted from blood. Indicated subset: CD45RA+ positively selected. V is TRBV13 and J is TRBJ1-2, with TRBD1 matching 11 bases. This clonotype was obtained from a young man in good health. The CDR3 DNA is TGTGCCAGCAGCACACGGACAGGGGGCGCGGGTGGCTACACCTTC. Encoded protein: CASSTRTGGAGGYTF.